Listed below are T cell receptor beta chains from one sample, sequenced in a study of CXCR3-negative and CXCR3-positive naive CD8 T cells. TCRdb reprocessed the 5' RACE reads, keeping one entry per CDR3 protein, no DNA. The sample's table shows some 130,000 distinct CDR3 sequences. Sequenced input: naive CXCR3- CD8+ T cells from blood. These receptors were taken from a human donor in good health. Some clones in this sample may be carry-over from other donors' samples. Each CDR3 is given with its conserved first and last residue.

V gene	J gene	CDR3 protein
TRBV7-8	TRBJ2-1	CASSNLAGGRAYEQFF
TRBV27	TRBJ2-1	CASNLLPGGSYNEQFF
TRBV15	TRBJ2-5	CATSDRVGETQYF
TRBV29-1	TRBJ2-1	CSVLRVGEQFF
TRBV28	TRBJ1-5	CASSTGVRQPQHF
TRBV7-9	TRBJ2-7	CASSLASGTGLPYEQYF
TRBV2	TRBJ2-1	CASRYTSDSQVNEQFF
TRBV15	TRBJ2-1	CATKGGGGEQFF
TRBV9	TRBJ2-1	CASHGGTYNEQFF
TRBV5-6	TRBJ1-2	CASSLGGANGYTF
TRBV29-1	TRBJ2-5	CSVEDWNSKRTQYF
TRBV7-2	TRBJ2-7	CASSFFPSYEQYF
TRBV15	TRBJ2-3	CATSRIDRDPYLGTQYF
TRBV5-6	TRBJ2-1	CASSSAVGFLAYNEQFF
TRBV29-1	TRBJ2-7	CSVVGDRSYEQYF
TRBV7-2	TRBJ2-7	CASSLGRGTSGYEQYF
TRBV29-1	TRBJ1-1	CSVDSGMMNTEAFF
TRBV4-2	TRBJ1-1	CASSQPRTGGQGTEAFF
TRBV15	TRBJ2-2	CATSRALTDTGELFF
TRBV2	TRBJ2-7	CASRPGLAGGEQYF
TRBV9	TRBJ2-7	CASSGSGTADEQYF
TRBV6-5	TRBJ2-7	CASSYGQGGSYEQYF